Listed here is a single T cell receptor (beta chain). Its target is not known. The ends were cut back, 3 bases at V and 10 bases at J, with 13 bases in the middle. The CDR3 extends over 14 amino acids. Germline CDR1 is MNHEY and CDR2 is SMNVEV (reference sequence). Time point in this sample: newly diagnosed GD, antithyroid drugs for less than 3 months. There was RNA extracted from PBMCs, and the TCR library was made from it. This record belongs to a study of regulatory T cells in long-lasting Graves disease. According to the study, TCR beta libraries were built with iRepertoire HTBI primers and CDR3-region Arm-PCR. TCRdb redid the calling of the multiplex PCR reads with MiXCR, one entry per CDR3 protein. The sample carries around 480,000 distinct CDR3 sequences, about 16% recorded once. Study findings and constraints: Persistent disease was associated with favored TRBV28 usage and with favored use of TRBJ1-2 and TRBJ2-5.

These data are also associated with another study on T cells in Graves' hyperthyroidism and ophthalmopathy. According to that study: HTBI primers were the set used in a first-round RT-PCR of the TCR CDR3.

The sequencing used peripheral blood mononuclear cells (PBMCs), collected at new diagnosis, from a patient treated with antithyroid drugs. The sequence derives from a woman aged 35 to 59 with Graves disease. The genes are TRBV27 and TRBJ1-6; D unclear. The CDR3 loop reads CASSFGGPSSPLHF. DNA for the CDR3: TGTGCCAGCAGTTTTGGAGGGCCATCCTCACCCCTCCACTTT.